This T cell receptor beta chain was obtained from a study of siplizumab effects on memory and regulatory T cells. Study-wide points: Memory cells that were CD4+ and unstimulated gave rise to alloreactive sequences, which siplizumab significantly reduced. Apparently more diverse than memory cells, naive T cells also seemed major alloresponse contributors. Reactions containing siplizumab showed mappable alloreactive CD4+ clones averaging 68.8% Treg-derived, versus 25% to 30% in controls. The authors did not confirm suppressive function in proliferating Tregs from siplizumab cultures.

This clone was seen only once. Its specificity is not known. Here immunoSEQ multiplex PCR was the method, and the copy in TCRdb shows in-frame clones only, minus some. The sample holds tens of thousands of clones, roughly 97% seen once. Sequencing was performed on naive CD8+ T cells sorted from blood. This receptor was taken from a human donor in good health.

CDR3 sequence reads: CASSARQGEDYTF. As DNA, the CDR3 is TGTGCCAGTAGTGCCCGACAGGGGGAGGACTACACCTTC. V gene TRBV19 combines with J gene TRBJ1-2; 9 bases align to TRBD1. V lost 5 bases, J lost 10 bases, and 8 bases stayed unmatched. This CDR3 contains 13 residues. Germline-derived CDR1 and CDR2 are LNHDA and SQIVND (reference sequence). Variable domain in full (rest from reference TRBV19 and TRBJ1-2): DGGITQSPKYLFRKEGQNVTLSCEQNLNHDAMYWYRQDPGQGLRLIYYSQIVNDFQKGDIAEGYSVSREKKESFPLTVTSAQKNPTAFYLCASSARQGEDYTFGSGTRLTVV.